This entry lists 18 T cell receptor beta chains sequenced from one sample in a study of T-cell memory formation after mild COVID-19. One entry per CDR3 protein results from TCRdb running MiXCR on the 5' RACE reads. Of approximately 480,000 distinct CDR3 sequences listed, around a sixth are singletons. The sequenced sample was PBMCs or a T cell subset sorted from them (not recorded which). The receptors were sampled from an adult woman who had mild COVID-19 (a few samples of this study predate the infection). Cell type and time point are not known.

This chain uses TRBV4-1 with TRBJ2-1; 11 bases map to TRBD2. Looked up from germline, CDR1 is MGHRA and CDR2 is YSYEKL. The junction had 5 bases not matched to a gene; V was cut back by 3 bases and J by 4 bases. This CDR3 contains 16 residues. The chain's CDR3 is CASSQVLAGGYNEQFF. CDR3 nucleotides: TGCGCCAGCAGCCAGGTCCTAGCGGGGGGATACAATGAGCAGTTCTTC.

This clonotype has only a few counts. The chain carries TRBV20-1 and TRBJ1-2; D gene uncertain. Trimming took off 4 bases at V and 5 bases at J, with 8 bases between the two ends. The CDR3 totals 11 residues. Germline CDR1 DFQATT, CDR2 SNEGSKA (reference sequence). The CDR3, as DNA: TGCAGTGCTAAGGCGGCGTATGGCTACACCTTC. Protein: CSAKAAYGYTF.

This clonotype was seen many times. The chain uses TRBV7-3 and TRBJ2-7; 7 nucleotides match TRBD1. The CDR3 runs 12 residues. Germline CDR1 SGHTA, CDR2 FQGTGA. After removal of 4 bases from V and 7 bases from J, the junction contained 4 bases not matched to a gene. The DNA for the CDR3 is TGTGCCAGCAGCTCCACAGGGGTTGAGCAGTACTTC. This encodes CASSSTGVEQYF. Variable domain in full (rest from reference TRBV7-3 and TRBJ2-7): GAGVSQTPSNKVTEKGKYVELRCDPISGHTALYWYRQSLGQGPEFLIYFQGTGAADDSGLPNDRFFAVRPEGSVSTLKIQRTERGDSAVYLCASSSTGVEQYFGPGTRLTVT.

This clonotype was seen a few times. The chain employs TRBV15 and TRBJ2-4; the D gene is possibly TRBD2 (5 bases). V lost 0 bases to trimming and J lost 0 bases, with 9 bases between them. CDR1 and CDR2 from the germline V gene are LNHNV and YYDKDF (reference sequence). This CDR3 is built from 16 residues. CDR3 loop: CATSREGGLAKNIQYF. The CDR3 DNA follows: TGTGCCACCAGCAGAGAAGGAGGACTAGCCAAAAACATTCAGTACTTC.

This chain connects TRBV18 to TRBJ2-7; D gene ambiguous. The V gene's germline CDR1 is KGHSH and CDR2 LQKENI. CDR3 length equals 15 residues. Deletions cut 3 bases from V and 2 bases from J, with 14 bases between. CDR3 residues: CASSPSEQPPYEQYF. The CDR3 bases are TGTGCCAGCTCACCCTCGGAGCAGCCTCCCTACGAGCAGTACTTC.

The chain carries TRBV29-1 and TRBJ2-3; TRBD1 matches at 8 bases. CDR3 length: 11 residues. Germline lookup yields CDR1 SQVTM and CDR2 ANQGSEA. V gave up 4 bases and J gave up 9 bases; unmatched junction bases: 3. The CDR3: CSVATGETQYF. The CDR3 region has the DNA TGCAGCGTTGCGACAGGGGAAACGCAGTATTTT.

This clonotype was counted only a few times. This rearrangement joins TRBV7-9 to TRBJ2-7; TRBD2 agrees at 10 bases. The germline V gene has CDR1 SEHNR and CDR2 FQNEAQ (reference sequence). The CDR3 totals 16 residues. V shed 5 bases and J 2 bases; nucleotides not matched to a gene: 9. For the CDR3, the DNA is TGTGCCAGCAGCCCAATAGCGGGAGGATACGCCTACGAGCAGTACTTC. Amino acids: CASSPIAGGYAYEQYF.

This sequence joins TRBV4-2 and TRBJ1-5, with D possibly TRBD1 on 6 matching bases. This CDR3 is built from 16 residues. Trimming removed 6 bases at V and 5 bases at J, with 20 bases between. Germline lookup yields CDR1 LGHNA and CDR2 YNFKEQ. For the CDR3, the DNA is TGTGCCAGCAGATCATCACCACCCTACAGGGATCAGCCCCAGCATTTT. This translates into CASRSSPPYRDQPQHF.

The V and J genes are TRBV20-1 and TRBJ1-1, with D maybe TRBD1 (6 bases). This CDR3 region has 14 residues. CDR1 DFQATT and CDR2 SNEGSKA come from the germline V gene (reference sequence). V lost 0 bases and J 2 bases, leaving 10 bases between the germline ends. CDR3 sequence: CSARDPRGNTEAFF. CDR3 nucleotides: TGCAGTGCTAGAGACCCCAGGGGAAACACTGAAGCTTTCTTT.

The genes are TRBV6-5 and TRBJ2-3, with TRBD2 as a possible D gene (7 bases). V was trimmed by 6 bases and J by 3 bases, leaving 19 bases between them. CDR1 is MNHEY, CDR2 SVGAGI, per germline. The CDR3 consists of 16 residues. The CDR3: CASSLGGGGQTDTQYF. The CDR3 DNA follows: TGTGCCAGCAGCTTAGGGGGAGGGGGACAAACAGATACGCAGTATTTT.

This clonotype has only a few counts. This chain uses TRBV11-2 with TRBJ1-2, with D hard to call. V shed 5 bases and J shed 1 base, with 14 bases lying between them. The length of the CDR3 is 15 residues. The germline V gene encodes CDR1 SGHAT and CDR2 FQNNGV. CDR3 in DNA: TGTGCCAGCAGCCTCCTTCGTGGAGATAACTATGGCTACACCTTC. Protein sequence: CASSLLRGDNYGYTF.

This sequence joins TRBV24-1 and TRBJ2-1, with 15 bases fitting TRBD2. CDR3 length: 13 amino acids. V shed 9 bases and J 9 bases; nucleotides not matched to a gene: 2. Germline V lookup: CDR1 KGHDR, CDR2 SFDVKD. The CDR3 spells CATGTSGRFEQFF. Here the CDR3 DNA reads TGTGCCACCGGGACTAGCGGGAGGTTTGAGCAGTTCTTC.

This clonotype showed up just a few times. CDR3 nucleotides: TGTGCCAGCAGCTTAGAGGTCGGTTCACCCCTCCACTTT. As protein: CASSLEVGSPLHF. This rearrangement joins TRBV11-2 to TRBJ1-6, with D uncertain. There are 13 residues in the CDR3. Per germline, CDR1 SGHAT and CDR2 FQNNGV. V dropped 0 bases and J dropped 9 bases, with 6 bases sitting between them.

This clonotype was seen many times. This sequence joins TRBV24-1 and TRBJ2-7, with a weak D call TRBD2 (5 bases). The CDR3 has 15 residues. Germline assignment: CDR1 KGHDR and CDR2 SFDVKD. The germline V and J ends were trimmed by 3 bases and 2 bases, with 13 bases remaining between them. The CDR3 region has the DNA TGTGCCACCAGTGATCCCCGGACTCGAACCTACGAGCAGTACTTC. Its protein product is CATSDPRTRTYEQYF.

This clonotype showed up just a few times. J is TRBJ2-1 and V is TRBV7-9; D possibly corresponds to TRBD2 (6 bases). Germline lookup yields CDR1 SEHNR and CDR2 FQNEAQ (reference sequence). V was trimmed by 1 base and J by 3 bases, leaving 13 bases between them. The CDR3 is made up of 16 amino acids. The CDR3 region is CASSLGRQGLYNEQFF. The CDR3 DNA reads TGTGCCAGCAGCTTAGGCCGGCAGGGACTCTACAATGAGCAGTTCTTC.

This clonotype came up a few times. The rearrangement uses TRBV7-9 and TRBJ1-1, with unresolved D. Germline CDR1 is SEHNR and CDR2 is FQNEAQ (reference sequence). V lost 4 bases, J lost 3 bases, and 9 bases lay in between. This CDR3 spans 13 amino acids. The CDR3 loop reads CASSSSGYTEAFF. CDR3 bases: TGTGCCAGCAGCTCATCAGGTTACACTGAAGCTTTCTTT.

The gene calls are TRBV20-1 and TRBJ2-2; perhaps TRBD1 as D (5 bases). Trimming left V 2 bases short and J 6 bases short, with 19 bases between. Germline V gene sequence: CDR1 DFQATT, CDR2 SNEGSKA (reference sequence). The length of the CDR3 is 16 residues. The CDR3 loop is CSARKGAVGTPGELFF. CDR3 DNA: TGCAGTGCTAGAAAAGGGGCGGTAGGAACACCCGGGGAGCTGTTTTTT.

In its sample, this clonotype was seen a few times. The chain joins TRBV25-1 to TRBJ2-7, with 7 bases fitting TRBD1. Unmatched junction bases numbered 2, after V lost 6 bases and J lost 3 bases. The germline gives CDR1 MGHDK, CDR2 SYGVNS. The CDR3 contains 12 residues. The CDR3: CASRQGFYEQYF. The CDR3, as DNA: TGTGCCAGCAGACAGGGGTTCTACGAGCAGTACTTC.